This T cell receptor (beta chain) is from a study of cytomegalovirus exposure and HLA in healthy donors (dated by TCRdb to between 2016 and 2019). Describing the broader study: An earlier analysis of under 600 of the donors reported approximately 300 Gb of sequence data and around 120 million unique TCR beta sequences from about 179 million T cells. The later analysis used no new phenotypic data to find candidate immune exposures, relying instead on TCR beta sequences and their occurrence across donors. Among the roughly 400 genotyped donors, about 83% belonged to the genetic ancestry cluster associated with self-reported Caucasian donors. All discovery cohort repertoires had been generated on a single sequencing platform. Both class I and class II loci were covered by HLA typing, at four-digit resolution. The study combined high-throughput TCR immunosequencing, statistical association of individual TCRs with disease status, and machine learning to predict cytomegalovirus infection status. Among around 400 genotyped donors of the cohort, an average of approximately 200,000 unique TCR beta nucleotide sequences was sequenced per donor, of which roughly 17% were non-productive. The study aimed to test whether signatures of past pathogen exposure could be identified by cataloging public T cell receptors. A few DR-DQ haplotypes were treated as single units for association and clustering because of strong linkage in the cohort. In a later genetic analysis, genome-wide SNP genotypes for about 65% of the roughly 700 donors were used, and that subset was treated as a discovery cohort. The study profiled the T cell repertoires of 666 subjects by immunosequencing and related them to cytomegalovirus serostatus. Roughly 300 gigabases of sequencing data and around 80 million unique TCR sequences made up an early release that covered about 640 HLA-typed donors. To decide whether each TCR beta V gene segment behaved as functional or pseudogenic, an earlier analysis of some 540 of the donors relied on high-throughput TCR beta sequencing. In addition to the first cohort of roughly 700 subjects, a separate validation cohort of over 90 different subjects was used. Typing coverage differed by locus: A, B, C, DRB1 and DQB1 were typed in about 629-640 donors, DQA1 in about 550, DPA1 in roughly 590, and DPB1 in roughly 470. Donor age, sex, ethnicity and CMV serostatus were compiled together with the repertoire data. In a later analysis, previously published TCR beta repertoires from several hundred donors were re-analyzed and high-resolution HLA genotyping was added so that TCR occurrence patterns could be studied.

Worth noting for this clone: The antigen it binds to is not known. The sample holds no much larger clone one base away, and base qualities are not on file.

In total, 666 healthy bone marrow donors made up the cohort. All cohort members were sampled while nominally healthy, although unrecorded immune exposures were likely present. The donor was CMV seropositive and belonged to the group of a few hundred seropositive cohort members. A peripheral blood sample was provided by each donor, and peripheral blood mononuclear cells were used for TCR beta sequencing. The Qiagen DNeasy Blood Extraction Kit was used to extract genomic DNA from the blood cell samples. CDR1 is given as SEHNR and CDR2 as FQNEAQ, both from the germline V gene (reference sequence). The CDR3 spans 13 residues, from the cysteine through the phenylalanine. The CDR3 DNA has 39 bases and is translated from base 1. Clipping removes 3 bases from V and 6 bases from J, with 2 as the unmatched junction base count. The library was produced with the immunoSEQ multiplex PCR assay. The multiplex PCR relied on a mix of 60 forward primers for TCR Vbeta segments and 13 reverse primers for TCR Jbeta segments. Amplification of the CDR3 region of rearranged TCR beta genes was performed with a multiplex PCR assay on genomic DNA. The amplified TCR beta libraries were sequenced on the Illumina HiSeq System as 87-base-pair reads. In the original analysis: In a later analysis, 77 million or so unique TCR beta chains were counted across the roughly 610 repertoires, and about 9.9 million of these chains were shared by at least two donors. Raw reads were error-corrected and collapsed into unique sequences with a nearest-neighbor algorithm that merged closely related sequences to remove PCR and sequencing errors. Alignment of CDR3 sequences to IMGT reference sequences was used to assign V, D and J gene segments. For a sequence to be retained, a match of at least six nucleotides to both a V gene segment and a J gene segment was required. Rearrangements were called productive when the CDR3 lacked stop codons and stayed in frame with V and J; all others were non-productive. CDR3 was defined according to IMGT convention as the region running from the second conserved V-encoded cysteine to the conserved J-encoded phenylalanine. Sequences without an unambiguous match to a single V gene segment were excluded from the earlier analysis of approximately 600 of the donors. An earlier analysis of 587 of the donors classified V segments as functional when productive rearrangements were above 56.7% and as segregating when the standard deviation between donors was above 5%. A statistical classification framework was developed to diagnose cytomegalovirus status using the catalog of TCR beta chain sequences. V and J gene assignment, in a later analysis, came from comparing TCR nucleotide sequences with IMGT/GENE-DB human TR gene sequences. The TCRdist pipeline was used in a later analysis to assign CDR3 sequences and most-parsimonious VDJ recombination scenarios. In a later analysis, each TCR beta chain was defined by its CDR3 amino acid sequence together with its V-gene family, and reads lacking a unique V-gene family were excluded. To address suspected cross-contamination and a sequencing artifact, a later analysis removed around 600 highly shared, low-generation-probability nucleotide sequences. For each public chain, a later analysis derived a clonal expansion index from normalized ranks of inferred template counts within each repertoire. A later analysis computed generation probabilities with a VDJ recombination model fitted to out-of-frame rearrangements, and checked the results against IGoR. In a later analysis, hypergeometric tests were used to score TCR-TCR, TCR-HLA and TCR-CMV co-occurrence, with a repertoire-size bias correction applied to TCR pairs. False discovery rates were estimated in a later analysis by permuting HLA or CMV assignments 20 times. A later analysis grouped co-occurring TCRs with DBSCAN, adding TCRdist sequence similarity when clustering within HLA-allele-positive subsets. For co-occurrence clustering, repertoires with fewer than 30,000 or more than 120,000 public chains were excluded, along with five or six repertoires with anomalous nucleotide sharing. The source is immuneACCESS, and TCRdb retained only in-frame sequences with V and J called. Part of the clones is not carried over; for the studies checked, unresolved V genes explain less than half of this, and the remainder is unexplained. V and J calls and clone size are given by that table; D and trimming were obtained from the DNA. For this sample there are 90,000 to 110,000 clones; roughly 73% appear just once. The ten largest clones capture over 7.5% of the sample.

The paper as a whole reports these results and caveats: V-gene and J-gene trimming of TCR beta chains was associated with a missense DCLRE1C variant in a later genetic analysis, and the association was replicated in an independent cohort. The classifier was reported to diagnose cytomegalovirus status with high specificity and sensitivity in both the original cohort and the validation cohort. In a later analysis, most CMV-associated TCR beta chains were found to appear HLA-restricted, with HLA associations seemingly driven largely by CMV exposure. A further reported finding was that TCR beta sequences accurately predicted the HLA-A and HLA-B alleles for most subjects in the first cohort. A later analysis reported that several top co-occurrence clusters appeared linked to parvovirus B19, influenza, CMV and Epstein-Barr virus. CMV serostatus was the only immune exposure information available for the cohort. When HLA alleles, especially DR and DQ, strongly co-occurred, attributing TCR associations to individual alleles was difficult. In vitro tests confirmed that a few of the cytomegalovirus-associated TCR beta chains recognize cytomegalovirus antigens. It was suggested by the authors that the approach could potentially be generalized to other disease states and immunological phenotypes. A cluster of highly shared sequence variants was judged likely to represent a technical artifact of the sequencing pipeline. Because some donors lacked HLA typing at each locus, the association tests relied only on the typed subset. Because the 87-base-pair reads could not distinguish some IMGT-functional V segments, including TRBV6-2 and TRBV6-3, those segments were excluded. Sequencing depth was assumed to be roughly uniform across donors in the presence/absence analyses, though that assumption may not hold. Most TCR sequences were observed very rarely across donors, whereas some public TCRs were present in many individuals. In this cohort, only TCR beta chains were sequenced, and detectable features were limited by the absence of alpha or paired-chain data. A total of 164 TCR beta chains were listed by the study as associated with cytomegalovirus. Specific HLA alleles were associated with over 15,000 TCR beta sequences at a false discovery rate of 0.05 in a later analysis. In a later analysis, HLA-associated TCR beta chains showed more clonal expansion and lower generation probabilities than non-associated chains that were equally common. Compared with the roughly 670-donor mean, donors in an Asian-associated ancestry cluster had fewer N-insertions in productive TCRs, according to a later genetic analysis. In an earlier analysis of about 600 of the donors, most TCR beta V segments appeared in productive rearrangements about 87% or about 30% of the time, broadly matching IMGT annotations. Correlated functional status among segregating V segments might reflect linkage disequilibrium, but an unknown experimental factor could not be ruled out. In a later analysis, TCR association rates were found to vary across HLA loci, with the most associated TCRs seen for DRB1 alleles and the fewest for HLA-C alleles. Because counts were too low, approximately 15 rarely observed V segments, including chromosome 9 orphons, were excluded from the earlier analysis of 587 of the donors.

Sequencing was done on a sample of PBMCs. The chain couples TRBV7-9 to TRBJ2-3; TRBD1 aligns with 8 central bases. This receptor was taken from a woman aged 40 to 50 in good health and CMV-seropositive. The DNA sequence is as follows: TGTGCCAGCAGCTTGGACAGGGCGGATACGCAGTATTTT. This translates into CASSLDRADTQYF.